One and the same sample provided the 2 T cell receptor beta chains below, sequenced in a study of T cells in Graves' hyperthyroidism and ophthalmopathy. Amplification yielded TCR beta CDR3 regions, with RNA transcripts as the source. In the first-round RT-PCR of the TCR CDR3, the HTBI primer set was used. MiXCR, run by TCRdb on the multiplex PCR reads, gives a single entry per CDR3 protein. The sample comprises about 640,000 distinct CDR3 sequences, more than 14% of which are singletons, and 9.5% to 15% rests with the top ten. The sample consisted of blood. Source of these receptors: a woman aged 45 to 65 with Graves' ophthalmopathy.

This clonotype was recorded many times. This rearrangement joins TRBV27 to TRBJ1-2; D possibly corresponds to TRBD1 (5 bases). Germline V CDR1 and CDR2: MNHEY, SMNVEV (reference sequence). This CDR3 has 14 amino acids. The V end was cut by 6 bases, the J end by 3 bases, with 14 bases between. The CDR3 sequence: CASRGVGVYYGYTF. CDR3 bases: TGTGCCAGCAGAGGGGTCGGGGTTTACTATGGCTACACCTTC.

The chain combines TRBV6-1 with TRBJ1-1; unclear D gene. With 0 bases removed from V and 7 bases from J, the gap between germline ends came to 6 bases. Germline V CDR1 and CDR2: MNHNS, SASEGT. The CDR3 loop spans 12 amino acids. The CDR3 nucleotides read TGTGCCAGCAGTGAAGCGCAGGTTGAAGCTTTCTTT. It specifies CASSEAQVEAFF.